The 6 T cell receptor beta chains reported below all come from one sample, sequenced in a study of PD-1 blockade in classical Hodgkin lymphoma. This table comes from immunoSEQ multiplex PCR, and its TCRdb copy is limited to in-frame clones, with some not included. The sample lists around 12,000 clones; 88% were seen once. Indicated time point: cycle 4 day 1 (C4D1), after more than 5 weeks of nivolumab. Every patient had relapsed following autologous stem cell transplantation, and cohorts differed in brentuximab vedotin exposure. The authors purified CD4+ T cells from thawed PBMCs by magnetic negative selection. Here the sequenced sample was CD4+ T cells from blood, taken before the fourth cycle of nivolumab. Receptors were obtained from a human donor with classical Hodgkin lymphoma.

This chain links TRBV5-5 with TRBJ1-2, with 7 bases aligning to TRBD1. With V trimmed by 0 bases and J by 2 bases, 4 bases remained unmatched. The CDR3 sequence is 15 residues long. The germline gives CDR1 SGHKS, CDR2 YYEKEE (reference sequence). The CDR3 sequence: CASSLAGTANYGYTF. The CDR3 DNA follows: TGTGCCAGCAGCTTGGCCGGGACAGCAAACTATGGCTACACCTTC. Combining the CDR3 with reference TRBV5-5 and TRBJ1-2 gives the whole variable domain DAGVTQSPTHLIKTRGQQVTLRCSPISGHKSVSWYQQVLGQGPQFIFQYYEKEERGRGNFPDRFSARQFPNYSSELNVNALLLGDSALYLCASSLAGTANYGYTFGSGTRLTVV.

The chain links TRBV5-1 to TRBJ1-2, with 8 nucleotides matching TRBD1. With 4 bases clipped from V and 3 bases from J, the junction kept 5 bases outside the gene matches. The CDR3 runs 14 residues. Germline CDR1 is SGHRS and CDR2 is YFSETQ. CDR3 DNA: TGCGCCAGCAGCCCAGCAGGGGGCTACTATGGCTACACCTTC. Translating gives CASSPAGGYYGYTF.

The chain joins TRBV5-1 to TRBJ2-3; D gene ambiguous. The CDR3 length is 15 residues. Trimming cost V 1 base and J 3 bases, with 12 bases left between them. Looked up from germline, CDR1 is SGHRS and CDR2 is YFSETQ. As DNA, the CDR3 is TGCGCCAGCAGCTTGAAGTTGGCGTCTACAGATACGCAGTATTTT. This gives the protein CASSLKLASTDTQYF.

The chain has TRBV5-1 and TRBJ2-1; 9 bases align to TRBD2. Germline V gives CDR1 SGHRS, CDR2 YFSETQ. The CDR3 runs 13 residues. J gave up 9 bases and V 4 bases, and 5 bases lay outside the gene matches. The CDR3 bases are TGCGCCAGCAGCATTAGCGGGAGTCGTGAGCAGTTCTTC. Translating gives CASSISGSREQFF.

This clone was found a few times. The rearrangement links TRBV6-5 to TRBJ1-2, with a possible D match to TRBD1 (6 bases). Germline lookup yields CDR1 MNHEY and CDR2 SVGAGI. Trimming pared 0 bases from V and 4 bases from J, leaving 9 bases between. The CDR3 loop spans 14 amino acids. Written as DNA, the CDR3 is TGTGCCAGCAGTTACTCGGACAGCCTCTATGGCTACACCTTC. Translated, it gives CASSYSDSLYGYTF.

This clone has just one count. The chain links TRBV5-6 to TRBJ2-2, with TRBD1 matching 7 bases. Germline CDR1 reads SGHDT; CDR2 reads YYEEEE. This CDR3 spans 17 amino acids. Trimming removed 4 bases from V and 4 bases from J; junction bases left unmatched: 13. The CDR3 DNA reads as TGTGCCAGCAGCGCCCCTCCCGGGACAGCCACCACCGGGGAGCTGTTTTTT. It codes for CASSAPPGTATTGELFF.